A selection of T cell receptor beta chains follows, all from one sample in a study of blood T cells in healthy people across ages. TCRdb recomputed calls from the 5' RACE reads with MiXCR, one row per CDR3 protein. This table holds about 690,000 distinct CDR3 sequences, roughly two fifths found once. Input material: blood. Every receptor here comes from a man aged 80 or over in good health. CDR3s include the opening cysteine and the closing phenylalanine or tryptophan. Each record gives: D gene, clone size, V gene, J gene, CDR3 DNA, CDR3 protein. D genes are given only for firm matches. Size is omitted from some rows. Given values are once, few, many or a class for expanded clones.

D: TRBD2
size: .
V: TRBV4-2
J: TRBJ2-7
DNA: TGTGCCAGCAGCCGAGGGATTAGCGGGGGGGACTATTCCCAGGACGAGCAGTACTTC
CDR3: CASSRGISGGDYSQDEQYF

D: .
size: .
V: TRBV7-9
J: TRBJ2-7
DNA: TGTGCCAGCAGCTTGGACGACATCGAGCAGTACTTC
CDR3: CASSLDDIEQYF

D: TRBD1
size: .
V: TRBV11-2
J: TRBJ1-1
DNA: TGTGCCAGCAGCTTTACCGGGACAGAGAACACTGAAGCTTTCTTT
CDR3: CASSFTGTENTEAFF

D: TRBD1
size: .
V: TRBV6-5
J: TRBJ1-4
DNA: TGTGCCAGCAGTCGGACCGGGACAGGACAAAATGAAAAACTGTTTTTT
CDR3: CASSRTGTGQNEKLFF

D: .
size: .
V: TRBV4-2
J: TRBJ2-4
DNA: TGTGTCAGCAGCCAAAAAACAGGGAAGGACATTCAGTACTTC
CDR3: CVSSQKTGKDIQYF

D: .
size: few
V: TRBV27
J: TRBJ1-4
DNA: TGTGCCAGCAGAGTGTTAACTAATGAAAAACTGTTTTTT
CDR3: CASRVLTNEKLFF

D: .
size: many
V: TRBV7-2
J: TRBJ2-5
DNA: TGTGCCAGCAGCTTTTACCCGACAGGACCTCAAGAGACCCAGTACTTC
CDR3: CASSFYPTGPQETQYF

D: TRBD2
size: few
V: TRBV12-3/TRBV12-4
J: TRBJ2-3
DNA: TGTGCCAGCAGCCGACTCACTAGCGGGCCCAGCACAGATACGCAGTATTTT
CDR3: CASSRLTSGPSTDTQYF

D: TRBD1
size: .
V: TRBV7-6
J: TRBJ2-1
DNA: TGTGCCAGCAGCTGGAACAGGGGTAGCTCCTACAATGAGCGGTTCTTC
CDR3: CASSWNRGSSYNERFF

D: .
size: few
V: TRBV6-4
J: TRBJ2-1
DNA: TGTGCCAGCAGCAGAGATCAGGGTGCCGAGCAGTTCTTC
CDR3: CASSRDQGAEQFF

D: .
size: .
V: TRBV6-5
J: TRBJ2-1
DNA: TGTGCCAGCAGTTTCCTAGCCCACAATGAGCAGTTCTTC
CDR3: CASSFLAHNEQFF

D: .
size: few
V: TRBV5-1
J: TRBJ2-7
DNA: TGCGCCAGCAGCTCCCACAGGGCCTACGAGCAGTACTTC
CDR3: CASSSHRAYEQYF

D: TRBD1
size: .
V: TRBV7-2
J: TRBJ2-1
DNA: TGTGCCAGCAGCTTAGTATTCGGTAGGCAGGGGGCAAATGAGCAGTTCTTC
CDR3: CASSLVFGRQGANEQFF

D: TRBD2
size: .
V: TRBV7-9
J: TRBJ2-7
DNA: TGTGCCAGCAGCAAGCGGGAACTCTACGAGCAGTACTTC
CDR3: CASSKRELYEQYF

D: TRBD1
size: few
V: TRBV7-9
J: TRBJ2-1
DNA: TGTGCCAGCAGCTCGGCAGGGGGCTCCTACAATGAGCAGTTCTTC
CDR3: CASSSAGGSYNEQFF

D: TRBD1
size: .
V: TRBV4-2
J: TRBJ2-7
DNA: TGTGCCAGCAGCCAATTAGACAGGGGAGCGTCCTACGAGCAGTACTTC
CDR3: CASSQLDRGASYEQYF

D: .
size: .
V: TRBV12-3/TRBV12-4
J: TRBJ2-3
DNA: TGTGCCAGCAGTTTGGCGGATATCACAGATACGCAGTATTTT
CDR3: CASSLADITDTQYF

D: TRBD1
size: .
V: TRBV2
J: TRBJ1-4
DNA: TGTGCCAGCAGGGACGTGGACAGGGGATATGAAAAACTGTTTTTT
CDR3: CASRDVDRGYEKLFF

D: TRBD2
size: .
V: TRBV20-1
J: TRBJ2-7
DNA: TGCAGTGCTAGAGATATGGCTAGCGGGAGGTACAATGAGCAGTACTTC
CDR3: CSARDMASGRYNEQYF

D: TRBD1
size: .
V: TRBV5-1
J: TRBJ1-1
DNA: TGCGCCAGCAGCTTGTACAGGGGGGGCACTGAAGCTTTCTTT
CDR3: CASSLYRGGTEAFF

D: .
size: .
V: TRBV10-1
J: TRBJ2-3
DNA: TGCGCCAGCAGAAAGTCGGGACCTCTGGATACGCAGTATTTT
CDR3: CASRKSGPLDTQYF

D: .
size: .
V: TRBV6-1
J: TRBJ2-3
DNA: TGTGCCAGCAGTGTTTCCTCAGATACGCAGTATTTT
CDR3: CASSVSSDTQYF